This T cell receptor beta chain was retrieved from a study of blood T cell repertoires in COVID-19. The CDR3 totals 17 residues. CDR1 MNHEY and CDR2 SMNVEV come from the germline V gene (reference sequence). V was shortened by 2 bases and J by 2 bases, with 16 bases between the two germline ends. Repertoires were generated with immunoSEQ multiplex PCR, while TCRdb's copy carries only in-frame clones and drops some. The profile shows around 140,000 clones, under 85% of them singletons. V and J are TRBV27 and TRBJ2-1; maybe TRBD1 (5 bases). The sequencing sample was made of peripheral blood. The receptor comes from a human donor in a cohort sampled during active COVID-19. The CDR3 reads CASSLRIGAGPYNEQFF. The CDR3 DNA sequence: TGTGCCAGCAGTTTAAGAATAGGGGCAGGGCCCTACAATGAGCAGTTCTTC.